This record looks at one T cell receptor (beta chain) sequence and its context. Its specificity is unknown. Viral peptide pools were used in the ViraFEST assay to expand antigen-specific CD4+ T cells, and sequencing came afterward. Having been cultured for 10 days, the cells underwent CD4+ T cell isolation. Infection dated between March and December 2020, before the Alpha, Beta and Delta variants reached the United States. This sample was taken from a study of vaccination effects on CD4 cells after COVID-19. The CDR3 spans 13 residues. The germline CDR1 and CDR2 sequences are SGHDN and FVKESK. The V gene lost 5 bases and the J gene lost 6 bases, with 14 bases spanning the gap. The repertoire was sequenced with immunoSEQ multiplex PCR; TCRdb's copy has only in-frame clones and lacks some. Among tens of thousands of clones listed, roughly 66% were seen once.

The chain combines TRBV14 with TRBJ2-7, with D tentatively TRBD1 (6 bases). The starting material was CD4+ T cells from PBMCs cultured with a peptide pool, obtained before COVID-19 vaccination. The sequence was obtained from a human donor who had a prior SARS-CoV-2 infection. CDR3 in DNA: TGTGCCAGCAGCATATTCCGGGACACCGAGCAGTACTTC. Amino acids: CASSIFRDTEQYF.